The entry below describes one TCR beta chain. The authors spiked synthetic TCR analog templates into each PCR. TCRdb's table, derived via immunoSEQ multiplex PCR, lists solely in-frame clones and lacks some. This table holds about 82,000 clones, 82% found once. This entry is derived from a study of PD-L1 blockade in urothelial cancer. As for the study in general: Atezolizumab was started by patients in 2014 at 1,200 mg intravenously every 3 weeks.

The CDR3 is 13 amino acids. V shed 3 bases and J shed 2 bases, with 10 bases lying between them. Germline CDR1 and CDR2: GTSNPN and SVGIG (reference sequence). The rearrangement uses TRBV30 and TRBJ1-2; D remains unclear. This specimen consisted of PBMCs, obtained around atezolizumab (anti-PD-L1) treatment. The sequence came from a man in his 70s with urothelial cancer. The CDR3 reads CAWSNGVNYGYTF. The CDR3 nucleotides read TGTGCCTGGAGCAACGGGGTGAACTATGGCTACACCTTC.